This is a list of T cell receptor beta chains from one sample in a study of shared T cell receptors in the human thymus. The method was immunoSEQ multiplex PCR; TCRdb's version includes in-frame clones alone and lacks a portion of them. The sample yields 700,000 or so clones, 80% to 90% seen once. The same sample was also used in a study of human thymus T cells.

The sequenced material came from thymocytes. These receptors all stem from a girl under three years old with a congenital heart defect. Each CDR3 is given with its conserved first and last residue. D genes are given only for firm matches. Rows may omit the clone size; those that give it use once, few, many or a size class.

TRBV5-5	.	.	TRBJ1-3	TGTGCCAGCAGCTTACAGGCGGGGGGCTCTGGAAACACCATATATTTT	CASSLQAGGSGNTIYF
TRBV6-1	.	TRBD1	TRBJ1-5	TGTGCCAGCAGTGAAGAGGGGGAGGGACAGGGTGAGTCTCAGCCCCAGCATTTT	CASSEEGEGQGESQPQHF
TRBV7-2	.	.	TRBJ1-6	TGTGCCAGCAGCCCCGGACAGCTATATTCACCCCTCCACTTT	CASSPGQLYSPLHF
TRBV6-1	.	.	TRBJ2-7	TGTGCCAGCAGTGAACGGGGTACAGGGAGCGGGAACTACGAGCAGTACTTC	CASSERGTGSGNYEQYF
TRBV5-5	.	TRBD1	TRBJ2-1	TGTGCCAGCAGCTCGGGACAGCCAAAGTACAATGAGCAGTTCTTC	CASSSGQPKYNEQFF
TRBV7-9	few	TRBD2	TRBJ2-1	TGTGCCAGCAGCGGTACTAGCGGAGGTAACATGAATGAGCAGTTCTTC	CASSGTSGGNMNEQFF
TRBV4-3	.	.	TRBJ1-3	TGCGCCAGCAGCCAACTTGGGGGAGGGGAGCGGACCTCTGGAAACACCATATATTTT	CASSQLGGGERTSGNTIYF
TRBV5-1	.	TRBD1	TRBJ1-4	TGCGCCAGCAGCTTAAGGACAGGGTGGCGGGAAAAACTGTTTTTT	CASSLRTGWREKLFF
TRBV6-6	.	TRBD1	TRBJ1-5	TGTGCCAGCAGCCGAAACAGGGGAGGCAATCAGCCCCAGCATTTT	CASSRNRGGNQPQHF
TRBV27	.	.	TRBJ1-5	TGTGCCAGCAGCCGTAATGCAGGGCTGGGAAATCAGCCCCAGCATTTT	CASSRNAGLGNQPQHF
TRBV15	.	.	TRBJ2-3	TGTGCCACCAGCAGAGATCCCAGACACGATACGCAGTATTTT	CATSRDPRHDTQYF
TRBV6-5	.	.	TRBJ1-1	TGTGCCAGCAGAAGGACAGAGATGAACACTGAAGCTTTCTTT	CASRRTEMNTEAFF
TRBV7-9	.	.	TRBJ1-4	TGTGCCAGCAGCTTTTCTGCAACTAATGAAAAACTGTTTTTT	CASSFSATNEKLFF
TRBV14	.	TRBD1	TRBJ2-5	TGTGCCAGCAGCCCAGACAGGGCCGGGGAGACCCAGTACTTC	CASSPDRAGETQYF
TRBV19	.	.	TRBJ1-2	TGTGCCAGTAGTATAAAACTGACAGGTGACTCTAACTATGGCTACACCTTC	CASSIKLTGDSNYGYTF
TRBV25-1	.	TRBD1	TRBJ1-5	TGTGCCAGCAGTGCCTTACAGGGGAATCAGCCCCAGCATTTT	CASSALQGNQPQHF
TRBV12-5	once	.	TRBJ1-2	TGTGCTAGTGGCGCAAAAACAGGGCCCAACTATGGCTACACCTTC	CASGAKTGPNYGYTF
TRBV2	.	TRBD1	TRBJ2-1	TGTGCCAGCAGTGAAGATGAGGCAGGGGGCCATGAGCAGTTCTTC	CASSEDEAGGHEQFF
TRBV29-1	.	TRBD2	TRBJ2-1	TGCAGCGCCTGTAGCGGGGACCGGGCCCTTATAGTTGAGCAGTTCTTC	CSACSGDRALIVEQFF
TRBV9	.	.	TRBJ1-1	TGTGCCAGCAGCGTAGTAAGTCGGGGGGCGGACACTGAAGCTTTCTTT	CASSVVSRGADTEAFF
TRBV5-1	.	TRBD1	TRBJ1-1	TGCGCCAGCCAAGGGACAGGCCTCATGAACACTGAAGCTTTCTTT	CASQGTGLMNTEAFF
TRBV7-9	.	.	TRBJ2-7	TGTGCCAGCAGCTTCAGGGATTCCTACGAGCAGTACTTC	CASSFRDSYEQYF